The clone carrying this TCR beta chain was counted only a few times. The V and J ends lost 3 bases and 3 bases, in that order; junction bases with no gene match: 8. Germline V gene sequence: CDR1 ENHRY, CDR2 SYGVKD. The CDR3 totals 17 residues. This sample is drawn from a study of blood T cell repertoires in COVID-19. At the level of the study: Sites across the United States, Italy and Spain contributed samples from acute and convalescent COVID-19. Sources were T cells, B-cell-depleted T cells, or PBMCs; the material itself was cDNA or gDNA.

Under the authors' procedure: Reference gene primer amplification gave nucleated cell count estimates. The protocol was immunoSEQ multiplex PCR, while the TCRdb copy is restricted to in-frame clones and leaves out a portion. V and J calls and clone size are given by that table; D and trimming were obtained from the DNA. The sample includes fewer than 200,000 clones, 70% to 90% of them seen just once. The chain couples TRBV10-3 to TRBJ2-5; 12 bases match TRBD2. The TCR was taken from a man aged 40-55 years with active or convalescent COVID-19. Material: peripheral blood. The CDR3 protein is CAISDPWTSGDKETQYF. The CDR3 coding sequence is TGTGCCATCAGTGACCCGTGGACTAGCGGGGATAAAGAGACCCAGTACTTC.